These 23 T cell receptor beta chains were sequenced from one sample in a study of response to subunit inactivated influenza vaccine. MiXCR, run by TCRdb on the RT-PCR reads, gives a single entry per CDR3 protein. The data contain a few hundred thousand distinct CDR3 sequences, approximately 9.9% of them singletons. Sample: PBMCs from blood, taken 35 to 45 days after vaccination. These receptors originate from a man aged 50 to 59 who received an inactivated influenza vaccine.

By share, this clonotype counts as medium-sized. The gene calls are TRBV7-9 and TRBJ2-1, with D unclear. Germline V gives CDR1 SEHNR, CDR2 FQNEAQ (reference sequence). Deletions cut 2 bases from V and 6 bases from J, with 11 bases between. The CDR3 loop spans 14 amino acids. The CDR3 reads CASSLLQNSNEQFF. The CDR3 DNA follows: TGTGCCAGCAGCTTACTTCAGAATAGCAATGAGCAGTTCTTC.

The chain carries TRBV7-9 and TRBJ1-3; no reliable D call. This CDR3 has 14 amino acids. Per the germline V gene, CDR1 is SEHNR and CDR2 is FQNEAQ (reference sequence). V was shortened by 6 bases and J by 0 bases, with 9 bases between the two germline ends. The CDR3 reads CASRRSSSGNTIYF. CDR3 DNA: TGTGCCAGCAGGCGAAGCAGCTCTGGAAACACCATATATTTT.

There are a few counts of this clonotype. CDR3 DNA: TGTGCCAGCAGGGGGGACACCGGCACCGGGGAGCTGTTTTTT. It encodes CASRGDTGTGELFF. V gene TRBV3-1 combines with J gene TRBJ2-2, with D maybe TRBD1 (6 bases). V lost 6 bases to trimming and J lost 4 bases, with 12 bases between them. Germline loops: CDR1 LGHDT, CDR2 YNNKEL (reference sequence). The CDR3 spans 14 residues. The entire variable domain, with the rest obtained from reference TRBV3-1 and TRBJ2-2, is as follows: DTAVSQTPKYLVTQMGNDKSIKCEQNLGHDTMYWYKQDSKKFLKIMFSYNNKELIINETVPNRFSPKSPDKAHLNLHINSLELGDSAVYFCASRGDTGTGELFFGEGSRLTVL.

This clonotype was detected ten times or more. V gene TRBV5-5 combines with J gene TRBJ2-2; D is uncertain. The germline V and J ends were trimmed by 3 bases and 1 base, with 10 bases remaining between them. There are 15 residues in the CDR3. Germline V gene sequence: CDR1 SGHKS, CDR2 YYEKEE (reference sequence). CDR3: CASSYGAMNTGELFF. In nucleotides, the CDR3 is TGTGCCAGCAGCTACGGAGCAATGAACACCGGGGAGCTGTTTTTT.

This clonotype was picked up many times. CDR3 DNA sequence: TGTGCCACCAGCCAGGGGGCCAAAAACATTCAGTACTTC. The encoded protein is CATSQGAKNIQYF. The chain carries TRBV15 and TRBJ2-4; TRBD1 might be the D (6 bases). This CDR3 spans 13 amino acids. V was clipped by 5 bases and J by 1 base, with 6 bases between them. Germline loops: CDR1 LNHNV, CDR2 YYDKDF (reference sequence).

This clonotype was recorded at least ten times. V and J are TRBV5-1 and TRBJ1-4; D gene ambiguous. Germline assignment: CDR1 SGHRS and CDR2 YFSETQ. V dropped 0 bases and J dropped 6 bases, with 12 bases sitting between them. The CDR3 totals 15 residues. DNA of the CDR3: TGCGCCAGCAGCTTGGAAGCAGCATTCTATGAAAAACTGTTTTTT. Residues: CASSLEAAFYEKLFF.

This clonotype has at least ten counts. The chain uses TRBV7-2 and TRBJ2-7, with 13 bases that match TRBD2. Looked up from germline, CDR1 is SGHTA and CDR2 is FQGNSA. With 2 bases clipped from V and 6 bases from J, the junction kept 7 bases outside the gene matches. The CDR3 has 16 residues. CDR3 residues: CASSLTPGLAGLEQYF. In DNA, the CDR3 is TGTGCCAGCAGCTTAACCCCGGGACTAGCGGGACTCGAGCAGTACTTC.

The chain employs TRBV5-1 and TRBJ1-6; maybe TRBD1 (5 bases). Germline values: CDR1 SGHRS, CDR2 YFSETQ. V lost 2 bases and J lost 1, with 16 bases in between. CDR3 length equals 18 residues. The CDR3 nucleotides are TGCGCCAGCAGCTTACTCGGGACCGAAAGTTCCTATAATTCACCCCTCCACTTT. Its translation: CASSLLGTESSYNSPLHF.

This clonotype was counted at least ten times. This chain uses TRBV7-9 with TRBJ2-1, with TRBD2 matching over 7 bases. V gave up 8 bases and J gave up 3 bases; unmatched junction bases: 7. The germline gives CDR1 SEHNR, CDR2 FQNEAQ (reference sequence). The CDR3 is 14 residues long. CDR3 sequence reads: CASGESGGYNEQFF. CDR3 nucleotides: TGTGCCAGCGGTGAATCGGGGGGCTACAATGAGCAGTTCTTC. The variable domain in full, completed from reference TRBV7-9 and TRBJ2-1, reads DTGVSQNPRHKITKRGQNVTFRCDPISEHNRLYWYRQTLGQGPEFLTYFQNEAQLEKSRLLSDRFSAERPKGSFSTLEIQRTEQGDSAMYLCASGESGGYNEQFFGPGTRLTVL.

Concerning this clonotype: A read error may be the cause here, since a much bigger clone is one base away. DNA of the CDR3: TGTGCCAGCAGTTTCAGGAAGACCAACAATGAGCAGTGCTTC. It is translated as CASSFRKTNNEQCF. This chain links TRBV6-2 or TRBV6-3 with TRBJ2-1; D not certain. This CDR3 comprises 14 residues. The germline V gene has CDR1 MNHEY and CDR2 SVGEGT.

This clonotype was observed a few times. This chain connects TRBV6-1 to TRBJ2-1; 10 positions agree with TRBD1. This CDR3 spans 14 amino acids. CDR1 and CDR2 from the germline V gene are MNHNS and SASEGT. V shed 11 bases and J 7 bases; nucleotides not matched to a gene: 11. DNA of the CDR3: TGTGCCGTAGGGGAGGGACAGGGGTGGAATGAGCAGTTCTTC. Its translation: CAVGEGQGWNEQFF.

The V gene is TRBV7-8, the J gene TRBJ2-6, with 8 bases aligning to TRBD1. The ends lost 5 bases at V and 3 bases at J; junction bases unmatched: 12. Germline V lookup: CDR1 SGHVS, CDR2 FQNEAQ. This CDR3 has 18 amino acids. The CDR3 is CASSIWGQVLGGANVLTF. In nucleotides, the CDR3 is TGTGCCAGCAGCATATGGGGACAGGTCCTAGGTGGGGCCAACGTCCTGACTTTC. Based on the CDR3 plus reference TRBV7-8 and TRBJ2-6, the full variable domain is GAGVSQSPRYKVAKRGQDVALRCDPISGHVSLFWYQQALGQGPEFLTYFQNEAQLDKSGLPSDRFFAERPEGSVSTLKIQRTQQEDSAVYLCASSIWGQVLGGANVLTFGAGSRLTVL.

The chain links TRBV29-1 to TRBJ2-5; D gene ambiguous. V was cut by 3 bases and J by 5 bases, with 7 bases left in between. Germline V gene data show CDR1 as SQVTM and CDR2 as ANQGSEA. The CDR3 contains 11 residues. The CDR3 DNA follows: TGCAGCGTTGAGTTCAGGGAGACCCAGTACTTC. Translating it yields CSVEFRETQYF.

In its sample, this clonotype was seen many times. This chain connects TRBV12-3 or TRBV12-4 to TRBJ2-2; 10 bases line up with TRBD1. This CDR3 contains 15 residues. V lost 7 bases to trimming and J lost 3 bases; unmatched junction nucleotides: 5. The chain's CDR3 is CASTSGTGDTGELFF. CDR3 nucleotides: TGTGCCAGCACGTCCGGGACAGGGGACACCGGGGAGCTGTTTTTT.

In this sample, this clonotype turned up a few times. The chain joins TRBV6-1 to TRBJ2-1; 10 bases fit TRBD1. Germline values: CDR1 MNHNS, CDR2 SASEGT. CDR3 length equals 12 residues. V was clipped by 8 bases and J by 9 bases; unmatched bases: 4. The CDR3 DNA reads TGTGCCAGCTGGACAGGGGGGACTGAGCAGTTCTTC. It translates to CASWTGGTEQFF.

This clonotype was seen many times. The rearrangement joins TRBV5-1 to TRBJ2-5; 8 bases align to TRBD2. V shed 0 bases and J 4 bases; nucleotides not matched to a gene: 8. In germline, CDR1 is SGHRS, CDR2 YFSETQ. This CDR3 has 16 amino acids. The CDR3 DNA is TGCGCCAGCAGCTTGGCTTCGGGGGGGGCCGCAGAGACCCAGTACTTC. It translates to CASSLASGGAAETQYF.

The chain carries TRBV7-2 and TRBJ2-1, with unresolved D. Looked up from germline, CDR1 is SGHTA and CDR2 is FQGNSA. V dropped 0 bases and J dropped 3 bases, with 6 bases sitting between them. CDR3 length: 14 amino acids. The CDR3 sequence is CASSLAFHYNEQFF. The CDR3 DNA follows: TGTGCCAGCAGCTTAGCATTCCACTACAATGAGCAGTTCTTC.

There are a few counts of this clonotype. The V gene is TRBV24-1, the J gene TRBJ2-1; tentative D call: TRBD2 (6 bases). V was trimmed by 4 bases and J by 0 bases, leaving 18 bases between them. The germline V gene encodes CDR1 KGHDR and CDR2 SFDVKD. The CDR3 is 18 residues long. The CDR3 here is CATSDRASRGTSYNEQFF. Here the CDR3 DNA reads TGTGCCACCAGTGACCGAGCTAGTCGGGGGACCTCCTACAATGAGCAGTTCTTC.

V gene TRBV20-1 combines with J gene TRBJ2-1; TRBD2 might be the D (5 bases). This CDR3 contains 15 residues. Trimming removed 4 bases from V and 5 bases from J, with 18 bases in between. Germline V lookup: CDR1 DFQATT, CDR2 SNEGSKA (reference sequence). The CDR3 DNA reads TGCAGTGCTATTCCGGGTCGGATCGGGAACAATGAGCAGTTCTTC. This sequence encodes CSAIPGRIGNNEQFF.

This clonotype was recorded many times. The chain couples TRBV12-3 or TRBV12-4 to TRBJ2-1; TRBD1 might be the D (6 bases). The CDR3 extends over 13 amino acids. V was trimmed by 6 bases and J by 4 bases, leaving 10 bases between them. The CDR3 is CASRKQGYNEQFF. The CDR3 nucleotides are TGTGCCAGCAGAAAACAGGGTTACAATGAGCAGTTCTTC.

The chain joins TRBV7-9 to TRBJ2-7; tentatively, D is TRBD2 (6 bases). Looked up from germline, CDR1 is SEHNR and CDR2 is FQNEAQ (reference sequence). CDR3 length: 16 residues. The V and J ends lost 5 bases and 4 bases respectively, with 21 bases between them. The CDR3 sequence is CASSDAGLGGRYEQYF. In DNA form, the CDR3 reads TGTGCCAGCAGCGACGCAGGTTTGGGGGGAAGGTACGAGCAGTACTTC.

The chain employs TRBV11-2 and TRBJ1-6; 9 nucleotides match TRBD1. With V trimmed by 3 bases and J by 10 bases, 10 bases remained unmatched. Germline lookup yields CDR1 SGHAT and CDR2 FQNNGV. This CDR3 comprises 16 residues. The CDR3 reads CASSLPWGQGGSPLHF. The CDR3 region has the DNA TGTGCCAGCAGCTTGCCCTGGGGACAGGGAGGCTCACCCCTCCACTTT.

The V gene is TRBV24-1, the J gene TRBJ2-5, with D possibly being TRBD1 (6 bases). Between the trimmed V and J ends, which lost 4 bases and 5 bases, there was a span of 13 bases. The CDR3 is 14 residues long. Germline lookup yields CDR1 KGHDR and CDR2 SFDVKD. For the CDR3, the DNA is TGTGCCACCAGTGAATCAGGGGCGCGGGAGACCCAGTACTTC. Amino acid sequence: CATSESGARETQYF.